What follows are 31 T cell receptor beta chains derived from one specimen sequenced in a study of blood T cell repertoires in COVID-19 (TCRdb year 2020). Library construction relied on the immunoSEQ multiplex PCR assay. TCRdb provides this immuneACCESS table in a form limited to in-frame rearrangements. Some clones are lacking; in checked studies, under half of them reflect an unresolved V gene, and why the rest are absent is not known. The sample records 190,000 or so clones, about 85% of which are singletons. The top ten clones comprise around 9.5% of the sample. Material for sequencing was peripheral blood. These receptors originate from a woman older than 75 with acute or convalescent COVID-19.

The chain combines TRBV19 with TRBJ1-1; D might be TRBD1 (6 bases). CDR3 length: 13 amino acids. Trimming left V 0 bases short and J 5 bases short, with 7 bases between. Germline V gene data show CDR1 as LNHDA and CDR2 as SQIVND (reference sequence). CDR3 nucleotide sequence: TGTGCCAGTAGTATAGATCAGGGGACTGAAGCTTTCTTT. Amino acids: CASSIDQGTEAFF.

J is TRBJ2-3 and V is TRBV19, with D maybe TRBD2 (6 bases). The CDR3 is made up of 16 amino acids. With 3 bases removed from V and 1 base from J, the gap between germline ends came to 14 bases. Germline CDR1 LNHDA, CDR2 SQIVND (reference sequence). This chain's CDR3 is CASSIWAGSGTDTQYF. In nucleotides, the CDR3 is TGTGCCAGTAGTATCTGGGCGGGGTCGGGCACAGATACGCAGTATTTT.

The J gene is TRBJ1-1, the V gene TRBV3-1 (or the pseudogene TRBV3-2); D is unresolved. The CDR3 consists of 12 residues. The germline CDR1 and CDR2 sequences are LGHDT and YNNKEL (reference sequence). The V gene lost 5 bases and the J gene lost 6 bases, with 10 bases spanning the gap. CDR3 sequence (DNA): TGTGCCAGCAGCTCCCTTCGGGCTGAAGCTTTCTTT. Translating it yields CASSSLRAEAFF.

The chain carries TRBV3-1 (or the pseudogene TRBV3-2) and TRBJ2-7; 8 nucleotides line up with TRBD1. CDR3 length: 14 amino acids. Germline loops: CDR1 LGHDT, CDR2 YNNKEL (reference sequence). The ends lost 1 base at V and 9 bases at J; junction bases unmatched: 8. CDR3 bases: TGTGCCAGCAGCCAAGGGGCAGGGGGCGCCCCGCAGTACTTC. Its protein is CASSQGAGGAPQYF.

The CDR3 coding sequence is TGTGCCAGTAGGGACACAGCGAACACTGAAGCTTTCTTT. This encodes CASRDTANTEAFF. This sequence joins TRBV19 and TRBJ1-1, with D possibly TRBD1 on 5 matching bases. V gave up 6 bases and J gave up 1 base, with 9 bases separating them. This CDR3 spans 13 amino acids. Germline V lookup: CDR1 LNHDA, CDR2 SQIVND (reference sequence).

This rearrangement joins TRBV27 to TRBJ2-5; TRBD2 matches at 11 bases. The V gene end was trimmed by 6 bases and the J gene end by 1 base; junction bases not matched to a gene: 1. The CDR3 length is 14 residues. Germline-derived CDR1 and CDR2 are MNHEY and SMNVEV (reference sequence). This CDR3 reads CASSLAGGQETQYF. CDR3 in DNA: TGTGCCAGCAGCCTAGCGGGAGGCCAAGAGACCCAGTACTTC.

The rearrangement links TRBV7-3 to TRBJ2-3, with D possibly TRBD1 on 6 matching bases. Germline assignment: CDR1 SGHTA and CDR2 FQGTGA. The CDR3 has 15 residues. The germline V and J ends were trimmed by 4 bases and 2 bases, with 13 bases remaining between them. CDR3: CASSSPRDITDTQYF. The CDR3 nucleotides read TGTGCCAGCAGCTCCCCCCGGGACATCACAGATACGCAGTATTTT.

This clone has more than one count but fewer than ten. The chain recombines TRBV11-2 with TRBJ1-5, with D tentatively TRBD1 (5 bases). Germline lookup yields CDR1 SGHAT and CDR2 FQNNGV. This CDR3 is 15 amino acids long. Trimming shortened V by 2 bases and J by 5 bases, and 13 bases separated the two germline ends. The CDR3: CASSLSQWGDQPQHF. Written as DNA, the CDR3 is TGTGCCAGCAGCTTATCCCAATGGGGGGATCAGCCCCAGCATTTT.

This clone has only one observation. The CDR3, as DNA: TGTGCCAGTAGTATTACTAGCGCTCGGGGCAAAAACATTCAGTACTTC. Its translation is CASSITSARGKNIQYF. V and J are TRBV19 and TRBJ2-4; 7 positions agree with TRBD2. V lost 3 bases, J lost 3 bases, and 8 bases stayed unmatched. The germline CDR1 and CDR2 sequences are LNHDA and SQIVND (reference sequence). The CDR3 has 16 residues. Full variable domain (rest looked up from reference TRBV19 and TRBJ2-4): DGGITQSPKYLFRKEGQNVTLSCEQNLNHDAMYWYRQDPGQGLRLIYYSQIVNDFQKGDIAEGYSVSREKKESFPLTVTSAQKNPTAFYLCASSITSARGKNIQYFGAGTRLSVL.

J is TRBJ1-6 and V is TRBV2; possible D gene TRBD1, 6 bases. The CDR3 covers 14 residues. Germline CDR1 is SNHLY and CDR2 is FYNNEI. Deletions cut 7 bases from V and 6 bases from J, with 13 bases between. CDR3 residues: CASIRDTPNSPLHF. CDR3 nucleotide sequence: TGTGCCAGCATCAGGGACACACCTAATTCACCCCTCCACTTT. Complete variable domain (other parts from reference TRBV2 and TRBJ1-6): EPEVTQTPSHQVTQMGQEVILRCVPISNHLYFYWYRQILGQKVEFLVSFYNNEISEKSEIFDDQFSVERPDGSNFTLKIRSTKLEDSAMYFCASIRDTPNSPLHFGNGTRLTVT.

This clone was seen only a few times. The chain recombines TRBV30 with TRBJ1-1; D is perhaps TRBD1 (6 bases). The CDR3 runs 14 residues. Germline loops: CDR1 GTSNPN, CDR2 SVGIG (reference sequence). V lost 1 base and J lost 3, with 12 bases in between. The CDR3 DNA sequence: TGTGCCTGGAGTGCAGGGAGGGGGGACACTGAAGCTTTCTTT. As protein: CAWSAGRGDTEAFF. The whole variable domain, filled in from reference TRBV30 and TRBJ1-1, reads SQTIHQWPATLVQPVGSPLSLECTVEGTSNPNLYWYRQAAGRGLQLLFYSVGIGQISSEVPQNLSASRPQDRQFILSSKKLLLSDSGFYLCAWSAGRGDTEAFFGQGTRLTVV.

The rearrangement uses TRBV19 and TRBJ2-1; possible D gene TRBD2, 5 bases. Trimming removed 3 bases from V and 2 bases from J, with 11 bases in between. This CDR3 has 15 amino acids. Germline V gives CDR1 LNHDA, CDR2 SQIVND (reference sequence). The CDR3 DNA is TGTGCCAGTAGTATTGTGACGGGGACCTACAATGAGCAGTTCTTC. It specifies CASSIVTGTYNEQFF.

The rearrangement joins TRBV7-6 to TRBJ2-1; TRBD2 matches at 15 bases. This CDR3 has 18 residues. Trimming took 5 bases from V and 0 from J; bases not matched to a gene: 5. Germline V gene sequence: CDR1 SGHVS, CDR2 FNYEAQ. The CDR3 DNA sequence: TGTGCCAGCAGCGCCGGGACTAGCGGGAGGTTCTCCTACAATGAGCAGTTCTTC. Its protein product is CASSAGTSGRFSYNEQFF.

The chain links TRBV21-1 to TRBJ2-7; no DNA check was done on the table's D call, TRBD2. TRBV21-1 is an annotated pseudogene. The CDR3 spans 15 residues. The CDR3 loop is CASSKDRGASYEQYF. DNA of the CDR3: TGTGCCAGCAGCAAAGACCGGGGGGCCTCCTACGAGCAGTACTTC.

The chain combines TRBV10-3 with TRBJ1-2, with 7 bases that match TRBD1. V was pared by 4 bases and J by 8 bases, with 4 bases of the junction left unmatched. This CDR3 is built from 12 residues. Looked up from germline, CDR1 is ENHRY and CDR2 is SYGVKD. The CDR3 loop is CAISVSRGGYTF. CDR3 DNA: TGTGCCATCAGTGTCTCCAGGGGGGGCTACACCTTC.

In this sample, this clone turned up a few times. V and J are TRBV6-2 or TRBV6-3 and TRBJ2-7; 9 bases are a match to TRBD2. Germline V lookup: CDR1 MNHEY, CDR2 SVGEGT. V shed 5 bases, J shed 3 bases, and the junction held 11 bases outside the gene matches. There are 16 residues in the CDR3. The CDR3: CASSPRRSGRIYEQYF. CDR3 coding DNA: TGTGCCAGCAGTCCGAGAAGGAGCGGGAGGATCTACGAGCAGTACTTC.

The sample holds one count of this clone. V is TRBV19 and J is TRBJ1-5, with 8 bases aligning to TRBD1. J was trimmed by 6 bases and V by 3 bases; bases with no gene match: 4. Germline CDR1 is LNHDA and CDR2 is SQIVND (reference sequence). The CDR3 has 14 amino acids. Here the CDR3 reads CASSIADRGQPQHF. The CDR3 nucleotides are TGTGCCAGTAGTATTGCCGACAGGGGTCAGCCCCAGCATTTT.

J is TRBJ1-1 and V is TRBV6-5, with 9 bases matching TRBD1. CDR1 is MNHEY, CDR2 SVGAGI, per germline. V lost 0 bases and J lost 5; bases outside the gene matches: 7. The CDR3 is 16 residues long. This CDR3 is CASSYSVRDRATEAFF. The CDR3 DNA is TGTGCCAGCAGTTACTCGGTTCGGGACAGGGCGACTGAAGCTTTCTTT.

The chain combines TRBV7-2 with TRBJ2-5, with 7 bases identical to TRBD1. Trimming removed 0 bases from V and 4 bases from J; junction bases left unmatched: 8. CDR1 SGHTA and CDR2 FQGNSA come from the germline V gene. The CDR3 is 16 amino acids. DNA of the CDR3: TGTGCCAGCAGCTTAGCGACACGGACAGGAAGAGAGACCCAGTACTTC. Protein: CASSLATRTGRETQYF.

This chain joins TRBV3-1 (or the pseudogene TRBV3-2) and TRBJ1-2, with TRBD1 as a possible D gene (5 bases). Trimming left V 3 bases short and J 2 bases short, with 16 bases between. Germline CDR1 LGHDT, CDR2 YNNKEL (reference sequence). The CDR3 totals 16 residues. CDR3 nucleotide sequence: TGTGCCAGCAGCCATTCGCCGGGACTTATGAACTATGGCTACACCTTC. This translates into CASSHSPGLMNYGYTF.

This sequence joins TRBV3-1 (or the pseudogene TRBV3-2) and TRBJ1-1; D perhaps matches TRBD1 (6 bases). In germline, CDR1 is LGHDT, CDR2 YNNKEL (reference sequence). V lost 3 bases and J lost 4, with 12 bases in between. This CDR3 is built from 14 residues. CDR3 in amino acids: CASSHIRGGTEAFF. The CDR3, as DNA: TGTGCCAGCAGCCACATCCGAGGGGGCACTGAAGCTTTCTTT.

The chain uses TRBV7-2 and TRBJ2-7; a weak D match, TRBD1 (5 bases). V lost 3 bases, J lost 0 bases, and 12 bases lay in between. CDR1 is SGHTA and CDR2 is FQGNSA in the germline V gene. The CDR3 extends over 15 amino acids. DNA of the CDR3: TGTGCCAGCAGCTTCACAGGTGAGAGCTCCTACGAGCAGTACTTC. This translates into CASSFTGESSYEQYF.

The chain is built from TRBV2 and TRBJ1-2; possible D gene TRBD1, 5 bases. Trimming took 4 bases from V and 4 from J, leaving 13 bases between them. CDR1 is SNHLY and CDR2 is FYNNEI in the germline V gene. The CDR3 sequence is 14 residues long. The CDR3 loop is CASSAEGRSYGYTF. CDR3 nucleotide sequence: TGTGCCAGCAGTGCGGAGGGGAGAAGCTATGGCTACACCTTC.

The chain combines TRBV9 with TRBJ2-3; D gene unclear. Per germline, CDR1 SGDLS and CDR2 YYNGEE. Trimming took 0 bases from V and 3 from J, leaving 11 bases between them. The CDR3 is 15 amino acids. The chain's CDR3 is CASSVGQPRTDTQYF. DNA of the CDR3: TGTGCCAGCAGCGTAGGTCAGCCGCGGACAGATACGCAGTATTTT.

The rearrangement uses TRBV27 and TRBJ2-1, with 10 bases aligning to TRBD1. Germline V CDR1 and CDR2: MNHEY, SMNVEV (reference sequence). The CDR3 runs to 16 residues. Unmatched junction bases numbered 7, after V lost 2 bases and J lost 6 bases. In nucleotides, the CDR3 is TGTGCCAGCAGTTTAATCGGGACAGGGGACCGCAATGAGCAGTTCTTC. It encodes CASSLIGTGDRNEQFF.

This chain links TRBV19 with TRBJ1-2; D is uncertain. The CDR3 covers 13 residues. Germline CDR1 reads LNHDA; CDR2 reads SQIVND (reference sequence). Trimming removed 2 bases from V and 7 bases from J, with 11 bases in between. This CDR3 is CASSIPMLFGYTF. CDR3 nucleotide sequence: TGTGCCAGTAGTATACCGATGCTATTTGGCTACACCTTC.

The gene calls are TRBV21-1 and TRBJ2-5; TRBD2, the table's D call, lacks a check against the DNA. TRBV21-1 is recorded as a pseudogene. The CDR3 contains 15 residues. The CDR3 DNA sequence: TGTGCCAGCAGCGGTCCCGGGTCCGAGCGAGAGACCCAGTACTTC. This translates into CASSGPGSERETQYF.

The chain employs TRBV25-1 and TRBJ2-3, with a weak D call TRBD2 (6 bases). Deletions cut 3 bases from V and 5 bases from J, with 15 bases between. Germline V lookup: CDR1 MGHDK, CDR2 SYGVNS. The CDR3 runs 15 residues. CDR3 nucleotides: TGTGCCAGCAGTGATCACGGGGGTCCCGGAGATACGCAGTATTTT. Translated: CASSDHGGPGDTQYF.

J is TRBJ1-5 and V is TRBV19; D gene uncertain. This CDR3 is built from 16 residues. V dropped 2 bases and J dropped 2 bases, with 13 bases sitting between them. Germline V gives CDR1 LNHDA, CDR2 SQIVND (reference sequence). The CDR3 loop is CASSIWRELGNQPQHF. CDR3 DNA: TGTGCCAGTAGTATATGGAGGGAGCTTGGCAATCAGCCCCAGCATTTT.

The chain has TRBV4-3 and TRBJ1-2; TRBD1 aligns across 8 bases. Germline V lookup: CDR1 LGHNA, CDR2 YSLEER. The CDR3 runs to 15 residues. J lost 8 bases, V lost 6 bases, and 14 bases had no gene match. The DNA for the CDR3 is TGCGCCAGCAGTCCCGTTGCAGGGGGCAAAATGGGCTACACCTTC. The encoded protein is CASSPVAGGKMGYTF.

This clone was observed a single time. The chain recombines TRBV10-3 with TRBJ1-6, with 12 nucleotides matching TRBD1. This CDR3 region has 14 residues. The trim removed 8 bases at V and 10 bases at J, leaving 6 bases unmatched. In germline, CDR1 is ENHRY, CDR2 SYGVKD. The CDR3 DNA is TGTGCCATCTCCGGGACAGGGGGCCGCTCACCCCTCCACTTT. Translation: CAISGTGGRSPLHF.